Listed below are T cell receptor beta chains from one sample, sequenced in a study of shared clonotypes between healthy human individuals. Method: immunoSEQ multiplex PCR; TCRdb's copy keeps in-frame clones and lacks some. The data show more than 400,000 clones, about 96% seen once. Material for sequencing was naive CD4+ T cells sorted from blood. Receptors originate from a woman aged 30 to 39 in good health. Both conserved end residues are part of each CDR3. D genes are given only for firm matches. Only part of the rows carry a size: once, few, many, or a class if the clone is expanded.

15,TRBJ2-7,NA,TRBV4-2,once,TGTGCCAGCAGCCAAGATTTTGGCGCCGCCTACGAGCAGTACTTC,CASSQDFGAAYEQYF
17,TRBJ2-5,NA,TRBV1,NA,TGCACCAGCAGCCAAATACCGGGACTAGCGGGAGAAGAGACCCAGTACTTC,CTSSQIPGLAGEETQYF
16,TRBJ1-4,NA,TRBV18,NA,TGTGCCAGCCTGTCAGGAGGAGTCGCAACTAATGAAAAACTGTTTTTT,CASLSGGVATNEKLFF
14,TRBJ2-7,NA,TRBV19,once,TGTGCCAGTAGTATCACAGGCGGGGGCTCCGAGCAGTACTTC,CASSITGGGSEQYF
15,TRBJ2-7,NA,TRBV6-4,NA,TGTGCCAGCAGCCTTGCCCCAGGGGGAGGTTACGAGCAGTACTTC,CASSLAPGGGYEQYF
12,TRBJ2-3,NA,TRBV21-1,NA,TGTGCCAGCGGGGGGGGGCAAGATACGCAGTATTTT,CASGGGQDTQYF
12,TRBJ2-1,NA,TRBV29-1,NA,TGCAGCGGCCGGACTGTTAACAATGAGCAGTTCTTC,CSGRTVNNEQFF
14,TRBJ1-2,TRBD1,TRBV11-2,NA,TGTGCCAGCAGCTTAACAGGGGCTGGCTATGGCTACACCTTC,CASSLTGAGYGYTF
13,TRBJ1-1,NA,TRBV10-3,NA,TGTGCCATCAGCGACACGGGGGCCACTGAAGCTTTCTTT,CAISDTGATEAFF
14,TRBJ1-2,TRBD1,TRBV19,NA,TGTGCCAGTAGTAAAAAGACAGGGGGGTATGGCTACACCTTC,CASSKKTGGYGYTF
15,TRBJ2-5,NA,TRBV6-5,NA,TGTGCCAGCACGCATGGGGTAGCCCTCCAAGAGACCCAGTACTTC,CASTHGVALQETQYF
17,TRBJ1-2,TRBD1,TRBV28,NA,TGTGCCAGCAGTTTCCAATCCCAAGCAGGGGGGGTGAGTGGCTACACCTTC,CASSFQSQAGGVSGYTF
11,TRBJ2-7,NA,TRBV2,NA,TGTGCCAGCAGTGGCAGGGACGAGCAGTACTTC,CASSGRDEQYF
16,TRBJ2-3,NA,TRBV2,NA,TGTGCCAGCAGTACTACGGGGTTCTGGGACACAGATACGCAGTATTTT,CASSTTGFWDTDTQYF
15,TRBJ2-1,TRBD1,TRBV7-2,NA,TGTGCCAGCAGCTTTACAGGGGCCGGTTACAATGAGCAGTTCTTC,CASSFTGAGYNEQFF
15,TRBJ1-1,NA,TRBV15,NA,TGTGCCACCAGCAGAGATACAGGGTGGAACACTGAAGCTTTCTTT,CATSRDTGWNTEAFF
15,TRBJ1-2,NA,TRBV11-2,few,TGTGCCAGCAGCCTTCCCGCCTCAGGGTTCTATGGCTACACCTTC,CASSLPASGFYGYTF
13,TRBJ2-3,NA,TRBV5-1,NA,TGCGCCAGCAGCTTACAGGTTGACAATACGCAGTATTTT,CASSLQVDNTQYF